Listed here are 16 T cell receptor beta chains from one sample, sequenced in a study of OX40 agonist ivuxolimab in advanced cancers. Profiled with immunoSEQ multiplex PCR; TCRdb holds only in-frame clones, not every one. The data contain 90,000 to 95,000 clones, around 87% of them singletons. The sample in question was CD4+ or CD8+ T cells sorted from blood, obtained in a trial of the OX40 agonist ivuxolimab. The receptor set was obtained from an adult with an advanced solid tumor such as melanoma, head and neck, liver or kidney cancer.

The chain uses TRBV2 and TRBJ1-1; D gene unclear. CDR3 size: 14 residues. Germline values: CDR1 SNHLY, CDR2 FYNNEI. Trimming removed 5 bases from V and 0 bases from J, with 10 bases in between. The CDR3 here is CASSFSRMNTEAFF. The DNA for the CDR3 is TGTGCCAGCAGTTTCTCACGGATGAACACTGAAGCTTTCTTT. Full variable domain (outside the CDR3, taken from reference TRBV2 and TRBJ1-1): EPEVTQTPSHQVTQMGQEVILRCVPISNHLYFYWYRQILGQKVEFLVSFYNNEISEKSEIFDDQFSVERPDGSNFTLKIRSTKLEDSAMYFCASSFSRMNTEAFFGQGTRLTVV.

The rearrangement links TRBV7-2 to TRBJ2-1; 14 nucleotides match TRBD2. The CDR3 spans 17 residues. Germline V lookup: CDR1 SGHTA, CDR2 FQGNSA. V shed 2 bases, J shed 8 bases, and the junction held 8 bases outside the gene matches. As DNA, the CDR3 is TGTGCCAGCAGCTTATACCGACTAGCGGGAGGGATGGATGAGCAGTTCTTC. It codes for CASSLYRLAGGMDEQFF.

In DNA, the CDR3 is TGTGCCAGCGGTATGGCGGTCGAGACAGATACGCAGTATTTT. Translating it yields CASGMAVETDTQYF. This chain uses TRBV6-5 with TRBJ2-3; D unclear. Trimming cost V 8 bases and J 3 bases, with 15 bases left between them. Germline V gives CDR1 MNHEY, CDR2 SVGAGI. The CDR3 totals 14 residues.

This chain joins TRBV10-1 and TRBJ2-2, with TRBD2 matching over 11 bases. This CDR3 has 18 residues. The V gene end was trimmed by 0 bases and the J gene end by 4 bases; junction bases not matched to a gene: 7. In germline, CDR1 is WNHNN, CDR2 SYGVQD (reference sequence). Written as DNA, the CDR3 is TGCGCCAGCAGTGAGTCGTTTAGCGGGAGGGCCGGCACCGGGGAGCTGTTTTTT. This translates into CASSESFSGRAGTGELFF.

The chain joins TRBV7-7 to TRBJ2-1; 11 nucleotides agree with TRBD1. V lost 5 bases and J lost 8; bases outside the gene matches: 5. Germline CDR1 reads SSHAT; CDR2 reads FNYEAQ (reference sequence). The CDR3 length is 14 residues. The DNA of the CDR3 is TGTGCCAGCAGCAACGGACAGGGGGCTGATGAGCAGTTCTTC. Amino acid sequence: CASSNGQGADEQFF.

The J gene is TRBJ2-7, the V gene TRBV6-1; D uncertain. The germline gives CDR1 MNHNS, CDR2 SASEGT. The CDR3 runs 14 residues. V lost 3 bases to trimming and J lost 8 bases, with 17 bases between them. The CDR3: CASSERLPPMKQYF. Written as DNA, the CDR3 is TGTGCCAGCAGTGAGCGATTACCTCCTATGAAGCAGTACTTC.

This chain connects TRBV28 to TRBJ1-6; no firm D call. The CDR3 runs 13 residues. Trimming took off 4 bases at V and 10 bases at J, with 11 bases between the two ends. The germline CDR1 and CDR2 sequences are MDHEN and SYDVKM. The CDR3 coding sequence is TGTGCCAGCAGTTATTCTGGGGAGTCACCCCTCCACTTT. Its translation is CASSYSGESPLHF.

This chain connects TRBV18 to TRBJ2-1, with 11 bases identical to TRBD1. Germline CDR1 is KGHSH and CDR2 is LQKENI. Trimming took 3 bases from V and 12 from J; bases not matched to a gene: 13. This CDR3 comprises 16 residues. The DNA for the CDR3 is TGTGCCAGCTCACCCAGACTGGGACAGGGGGTGTCGGGGCAGTTCTTC. It specifies CASSPRLGQGVSGQFF.

This clone has just one count. The J gene is TRBJ2-3, the V gene TRBV7-2; D is ambiguous. This CDR3 contains 12 residues. Trimming pared 3 bases from V and 8 bases from J, leaving 9 bases between. CDR1 is SGHTA, CDR2 FQGNSA, per germline. For the CDR3, the DNA is TGTGCCAGCAGCTTGGCCTCAGGTACGCAGTATTTT. This gives the protein CASSLASGTQYF.

V gene TRBV6-6 combines with J gene TRBJ2-5; tentatively, D is TRBD2 (6 bases). V lost 7 bases and J 4 bases, leaving 13 bases between the germline ends. This CDR3 spans 13 amino acids. CDR1 is MNHNY and CDR2 is SVGAGI in the germline V gene (reference sequence). CDR3 in DNA: TGTGCCAGCAAGATCGGGACTTCAGAGACCCAGTACTTC. This sequence encodes CASKIGTSETQYF.

V usage is TRBV9 and J usage is TRBJ2-1; TRBD2 aligns across 12 bases. Germline CDR1 SGDLS, CDR2 YYNGEE. Unmatched junction bases numbered 6, after V lost 3 bases and J lost 8 bases. CDR3 length: 15 amino acids. For the CDR3, the DNA is TGTGCCAGCAGCGAAAGACTAGCGGGGGACTATGAGCAGTTCTTC. Translation: CASSERLAGDYEQFF. Together with reference TRBV9 and TRBJ2-1, the CDR3 gives the full variable domain: DSGVTQTPKHLITATGQRVTLRCSPRSGDLSVYWYQQSLDQGLQFLIQYYNGEERAKGNILERFSAQQFPDLHSELNLSSLELGDSALYFCASSERLAGDYEQFFGPGTRLTVL.

The J gene is TRBJ1-1, the V gene TRBV30; TRBD1 matches 7 bases. Germline CDR1 reads GTSNPN; CDR2 reads SVGIG (reference sequence). V gave up 5 bases and J gave up 1 base; unmatched junction bases: 4. The CDR3 is 13 residues long. The CDR3 DNA is TGTGCCTGGTCGGGACAGTCGAACACTGAAGCTTTCTTT. Amino acid sequence: CAWSGQSNTEAFF.

The chain carries TRBV19 and TRBJ1-4; D uncertain. V lost 5 bases and J lost 0, with 10 bases in between. The CDR3 runs 15 residues. Germline CDR1 is LNHDA and CDR2 is SQIVND (reference sequence). CDR3 amino acids: CASSLGHATNEKLFF. CDR3 DNA sequence: TGTGCCAGTAGTCTTGGCCATGCAACTAATGAAAAACTGTTTTTT.

The chain has TRBV15 and TRBJ1-4, with 9 positions matching TRBD1. The CDR3 is 16 amino acids. Germline trimming cut 4 bases from V and 7 bases from J; bases unmatched to any gene: 10. CDR1 LNHNV and CDR2 YYDKDF come from the germline V gene (reference sequence). Here the CDR3 DNA reads TGTGCCACCAGCAACCCGGACAGGGGAGGACGTGAAAAACTGTTTTTT. This encodes CATSNPDRGGREKLFF.

The rearrangement links TRBV5-5 to TRBJ2-7; D remains ambiguous. V was pared by 4 bases and J by 3 bases, with 17 bases between. The CDR3 sequence is 15 residues long. Germline loops: CDR1 SGHKS, CDR2 YYEKEE (reference sequence). The CDR3 region has the DNA TGTGCCAGCAGCCTTCTCATCTCAGAGATCTACGAGCAGTACTTC. Its translation: CASSLLISEIYEQYF.

The chain has TRBV25-1 and TRBJ2-3; D ambiguous. CDR1 and CDR2 from the germline V gene are MGHDK and SYGVNS. The V gene lost 5 bases and the J gene lost 0 bases, with 12 bases spanning the gap. CDR3 length equals 15 residues. CDR3 region: CASSQTGPSTDTQYF. The CDR3 DNA follows: TGTGCCAGCAGTCAGACCGGACCTAGCACAGATACGCAGTATTTT.